The clone carrying this T cell receptor beta chain occurred once. The antigen is undetermined. The time point here: week 5, during vaccination. A single vaccine dose contained 300 ug of mutant IDH1 20-mer peptide, and topical imiquimod was used with it. This specimen belongs to a study of a mutant IDH1 vaccine in newly diagnosed glioma. As for the study in general: Vaccination began 4-6 weeks post radiotherapy alone, or with temozolomide cycles.

TCRdb keeps only in-frame clones here, not all; method: immunoSEQ multiplex PCR. Here the sample spans around 38,000 clones, about four fifths being singletons. Trimming cost V 0 bases and J 4 bases, with 9 bases left between them. The germline CDR1 and CDR2 sequences are SGHTA and FQGNSA. This CDR3 contains 15 residues. Study-wide points: Evidence of vaccine-induced immune responses was documented in nearly 95% of patients.

The V call is TRBV7-2, the J call TRBJ2-2, with D possibly matching TRBD1 (5 bases). Here the sequenced sample was PBMCs, taken from a glioma patient whose treatment included an IDH1 peptide vaccine. The source of this sequence is a man aged 25-45 years with glioma. The CDR3 is CASSLAQQVTGELFF. CDR3 sequence (DNA): TGTGCCAGCAGCTTAGCCCAACAGGTCACCGGGGAGCTGTTTTTT.